This T cell receptor beta chain was retrieved from a study of T cell repertoires in cytomegalovirus infection. Study-level background: CMV infection together with matching HLA type was indicated by public TCR beta signatures.

With regard to this clonotype: The antigen is undetermined.

Each CDR3 protein gets one entry after TCRdb re-called the reads with MiXCR. The sample records 110,000 or so distinct CDR3 sequences, over 25% being singletons. The study, taken as a whole, reports: Cumulated frequencies of public TCR beta families served to identify carriers of CMV plus the relevant HLA. Ex vivo, HLA-C-restricted CMV-specific TCR beta clonotypes prevailed over the rest of the response.

The V gene's germline CDR1 is MGHRA and CDR2 YSYEKL. Trimming took 3 bases from V and 6 from J; bases not matched to a gene: 5. The CDR3 spans 14 residues. Sequenced here: CD8+ T cells from cultured PBMCs, sampled from culture after CMV antigen stimulation. This TCR came from a human donor in good health (CMV status not recorded). Some clones in this sample may be carry-over from other donors' samples. The rearrangement uses TRBV4-1 and TRBJ2-3; 8 nucleotides line up with TRBD2. The CDR3 region is CASSQKGLVDTQYF. The CDR3 coding sequence is TGCGCCAGCAGCCAGAAGGGACTAGTCGATACGCAGTATTTT.